Shown below are 9 T cell receptor beta chains from a single sample sequenced in a study of T cell clonality in common variable immunodeficiency. Only in-frame clones appear in the TCRdb table, and some are missing; sequencing was by immunoSEQ multiplex PCR. The sample counts fewer than 55,000 clones, none seen once; the ten largest own around 2%. The sequenced material came from peripheral blood mononuclear cells. These receptors came from a person aged 18 to 70 in good health.

This clone was detected many times. The read stops 3 residues short of the end of the CDR3; the missing end is completed from the germline J gene. The V gene is TRBV7-3, the J gene TRBJ2-7; D might be TRBD1 or TRBD2, each matching 6 bases. V dropped 3 bases and J dropped 3 bases, with 18 bases sitting between them. Germline CDR1 and CDR2: SGHTA and FQGTGA. CDR3 size: 16 residues. The CDR3 DNA, read in part, is TGTGCCAGCAGCTTTGGGTACGGGAGAGGGGGCTACGAG. Translation gives CASSFGYGRGGYE. The complete CDR3 protein is CASSFGYGRGGYEQYF.

This clone was recorded many times. Coverage ceases 3 residues before the CDR3 finishes, and the germline J gene fills in the end. The genes are TRBV11-2 and TRBJ2-1; 9 positions match TRBD1. Trimming removed 4 bases from V and 5 bases from J; junction bases left unmatched: 6. Germline assignment: CDR1 SGHAT and CDR2 FQNNGV. This CDR3 contains 15 residues. The CDR3 bases that were read are TGTGCCAGCAGCTCTAGCCGGGACAGGGACAATGAG. As protein: CASSSSRDRDNE. The whole CDR3 reads CASSSSRDRDNEQFF.

This clone was observed at least ten times. The read comes to an end 3 residues before the CDR3 does, leaving the germline J gene to fill in the end. The V gene is TRBV19, the J gene TRBJ2-7; D ambiguous. V lost 0 bases to trimming and J lost 3 bases, with 9 bases between them. This CDR3 region has 14 residues. From germline, CDR1 is LNHDA and CDR2 SQIVND (reference sequence). The sequenced CDR3 bases are TGTGCCAGTAGTATAGAGTTGCGGAGCTACGAG. It specifies CASSIELRSYE. The full CDR3 protein reads CASSIELRSYEQYF.

In this sample, this clone turned up a few times. The CDR3 is cut off 3 residues early in the read; its end comes from the germline J gene. The chain recombines TRBV6-4 with TRBJ1-1; possible D gene TRBD1, 5 bases. The CDR3 sequence is 14 residues long. Germline V gene data show CDR1 as MRHNA and CDR2 as SNTAGT. The V and J ends lost 2 bases and 7 bases respectively, with 14 bases between them. The sequenced CDR3 bases are TGTGCCAGCAGTGACAGCGGGGACGGGGGTGAA. Its translation is CASSDSGDGGE. The CDR3 in its entirety is CASSDSGDGGEAFF.

This clone occurred many times. With the read ending 3 residues before the CDR3 end, the germline J gene is used to fill in that end. The chain links TRBV13 to TRBJ2-1, with a possible D match to TRBD2 (7 bases). CDR3 size: 19 residues. Germline V CDR1 and CDR2: PRHDT, FYEKMQ (reference sequence). Trimming stripped 4 bases from V and 7 bases from J, with 29 bases between. CDR3: CASSYHLGGAPRRGNEQFF. The sequenced CDR3 bases are TGTGCCAGCAGCTACCACCTAGGGGGGGCCCCCCGACGGGGAAATGAG.

This clone was detected ten times or more. The read stops 3 residues short of the end of the CDR3; the missing end is completed from the germline J gene. V and J are TRBV5-1 and TRBJ2-7, with 8 nucleotides matching TRBD2. Germline CDR1 SGHRS, CDR2 YFSETQ. Germline trimming cut 4 bases from V and 4 bases from J; bases unmatched to any gene: 13. The CDR3 covers 16 residues. The sequenced part of the CDR3 DNA is TGCGCCAGCAGCCCGGGGGGGGGCGGCCAGGGTTACGAG. Protein product: CASSPGGGGQGYE. The CDR3 in full is CASSPGGGGQGYEQYF.

This clone was found many times. With the read ending 3 residues before the CDR3 end, the germline J gene is used to fill in that end. The chain has TRBV5-1 and TRBJ1-5; maybe TRBD1 (6 bases). CDR1 SGHRS and CDR2 YFSETQ come from the germline V gene. The V end was cut by 1 base, the J end by 2 bases, with 10 bases between. The CDR3 is 15 amino acids. CDR3 bases read: TGCGCCAGCAGCTTGTCTTCAGGGGGCAATCAGCCC. Translated, it gives CASSLSSGGNQP. The whole CDR3 protein reads CASSLSSGGNQPQHF.

This clone was recorded many times. With the read ending 3 residues before the CDR3 end, the germline J gene is used to fill in that end. Distinct nucleotide sequences in the sample also encode this CDR3. The chain is built from TRBV18 and TRBJ2-1, with 8 nucleotides matching TRBD2. This CDR3 is 15 amino acids long. V dropped 3 bases and J dropped 2; count of bases not matched to a gene: 3. CDR1 is KGHSH and CDR2 is LQKENI in the germline V gene. The CDR3 loop is CASSPGGGTYNEQFF. The covered CDR3 bases are TGTGCCAGCTCACCCGGGGGGGGGACCTACAATGAG.

There are many counts of this clone. CDR3 DNA (partial): TGTGCCAGCAGCTTCGGACAGGGGGGTAATTCACCC. It translates to CASSFGQGGNSP. The entire CDR3 protein reads CASSFGQGGNSPLHF. The V and J genes are TRBV7-9 and TRBJ1-6; 10 positions agree with TRBD1. Coverage ceases 3 residues before the CDR3 finishes, and the germline J gene fills in the end. Germline CDR1 and CDR2: SEHNR and FQNEAQ (reference sequence). The CDR3 length is 15 residues. The V segment lost 3 bases and the J segment 6 bases; nucleotides outside the gene matches: 2.